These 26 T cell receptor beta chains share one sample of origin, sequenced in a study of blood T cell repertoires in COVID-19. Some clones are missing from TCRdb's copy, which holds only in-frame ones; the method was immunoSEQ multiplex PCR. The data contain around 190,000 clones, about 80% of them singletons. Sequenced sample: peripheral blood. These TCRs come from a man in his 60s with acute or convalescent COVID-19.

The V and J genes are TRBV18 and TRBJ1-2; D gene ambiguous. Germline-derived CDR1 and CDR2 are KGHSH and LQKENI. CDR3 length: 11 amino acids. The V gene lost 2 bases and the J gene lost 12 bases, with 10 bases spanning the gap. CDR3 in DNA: TGTGCCAGCTCACCATCGGTTGGGCACACCTTC. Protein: CASSPSVGHTF.

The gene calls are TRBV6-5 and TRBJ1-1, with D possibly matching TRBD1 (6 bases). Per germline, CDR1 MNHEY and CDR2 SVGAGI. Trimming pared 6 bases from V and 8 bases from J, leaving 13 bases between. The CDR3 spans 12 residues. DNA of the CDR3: TGTGCCAGCAGCGTCCCAGACAGGGAAGCTTTCTTT. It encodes CASSVPDREAFF.

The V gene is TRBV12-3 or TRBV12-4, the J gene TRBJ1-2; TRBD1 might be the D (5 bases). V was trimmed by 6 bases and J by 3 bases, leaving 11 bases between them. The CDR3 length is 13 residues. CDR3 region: CASSQGVDYGYTF. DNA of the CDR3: TGTGCCAGCAGCCAGGGTGTGGACTATGGCTACACCTTC.

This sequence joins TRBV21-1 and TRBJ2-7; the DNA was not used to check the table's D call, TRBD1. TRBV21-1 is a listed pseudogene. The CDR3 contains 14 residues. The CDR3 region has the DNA TGTGCCAGCAGCAAAGTTACGGACAACTACGAGCAGTACTTC. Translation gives CASSKVTDNYEQYF.

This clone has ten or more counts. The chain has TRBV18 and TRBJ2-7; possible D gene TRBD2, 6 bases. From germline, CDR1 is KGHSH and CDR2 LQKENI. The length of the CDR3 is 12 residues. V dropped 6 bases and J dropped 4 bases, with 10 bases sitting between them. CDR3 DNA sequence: TGTGCCAGCTCTAGCGGAGAGTACGAGCAGTACTTC. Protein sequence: CASSSGEYEQYF.

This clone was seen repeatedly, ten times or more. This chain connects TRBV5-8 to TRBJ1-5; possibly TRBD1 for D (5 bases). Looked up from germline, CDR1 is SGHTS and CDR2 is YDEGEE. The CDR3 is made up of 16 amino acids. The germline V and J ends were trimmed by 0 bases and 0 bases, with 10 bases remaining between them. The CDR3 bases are TGTGCCAGCAGCTTGGCCGGACATTATAGCAATCAGCCCCAGCATTTT. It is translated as CASSLAGHYSNQPQHF.

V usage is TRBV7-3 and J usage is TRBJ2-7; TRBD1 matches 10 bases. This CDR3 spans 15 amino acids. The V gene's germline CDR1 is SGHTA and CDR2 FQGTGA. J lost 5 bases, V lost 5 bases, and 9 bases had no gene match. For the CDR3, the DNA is TGTGCCAGCAGCCTTTCCGGGACAGGGGACCACGAGCAGTACTTC. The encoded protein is CASSLSGTGDHEQYF.

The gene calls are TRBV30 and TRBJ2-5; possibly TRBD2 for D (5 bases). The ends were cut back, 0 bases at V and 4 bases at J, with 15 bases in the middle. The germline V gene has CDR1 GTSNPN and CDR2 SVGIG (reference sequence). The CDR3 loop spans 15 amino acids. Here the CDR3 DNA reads TGTGCCTGGAGTGTCCTTCCCGAGGGAACAGAGACCCAGTACTTC. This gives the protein CAWSVLPEGTETQYF.

CDR3 in amino acids: CASSELAGKKWTGELFF. The CDR3 nucleotides are TGTGCCAGTAGTGAGCTAGCGGGAAAAAAGTGGACCGGGGAGCTGTTTTTT. The chain employs TRBV19 and TRBJ2-2; 9 bases are shared with TRBD2. This CDR3 spans 17 amino acids. The germline V gene encodes CDR1 LNHDA and CDR2 SQIVND (reference sequence). V lost 5 bases and J lost 5; bases outside the gene matches: 12.

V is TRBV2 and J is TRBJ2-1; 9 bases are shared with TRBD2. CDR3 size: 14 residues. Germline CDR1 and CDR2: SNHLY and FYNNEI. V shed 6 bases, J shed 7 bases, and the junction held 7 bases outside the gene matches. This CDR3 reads CASRPLAGVNEQFF. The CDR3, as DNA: TGTGCCAGCAGACCTTTAGCGGGAGTGAATGAGCAGTTCTTC.

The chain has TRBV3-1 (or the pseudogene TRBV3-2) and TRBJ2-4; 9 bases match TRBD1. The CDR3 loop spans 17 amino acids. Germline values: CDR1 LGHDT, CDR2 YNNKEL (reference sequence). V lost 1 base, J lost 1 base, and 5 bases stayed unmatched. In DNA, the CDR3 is TGTGCCAGCAGCCAAGTTACCGACAGGGGGGCCAAAAACATTCAGTACTTC. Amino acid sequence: CASSQVTDRGAKNIQYF.

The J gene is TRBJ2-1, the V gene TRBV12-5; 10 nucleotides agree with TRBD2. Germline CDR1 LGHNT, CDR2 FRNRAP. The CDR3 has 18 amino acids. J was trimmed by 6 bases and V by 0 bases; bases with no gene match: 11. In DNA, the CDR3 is TGTGCTAGTGGTTTGGTACTTGATGGGACTAGCGTGAGCAATGAGCAGTTCTTC. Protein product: CASGLVLDGTSVSNEQFF.

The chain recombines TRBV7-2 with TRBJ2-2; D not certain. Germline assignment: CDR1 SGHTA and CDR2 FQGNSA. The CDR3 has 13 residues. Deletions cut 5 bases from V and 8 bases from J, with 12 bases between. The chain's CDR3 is CASSRKLRGELFF. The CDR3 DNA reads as TGTGCCAGCAGCCGTAAGCTCCGGGGGGAGCTGTTTTTT.

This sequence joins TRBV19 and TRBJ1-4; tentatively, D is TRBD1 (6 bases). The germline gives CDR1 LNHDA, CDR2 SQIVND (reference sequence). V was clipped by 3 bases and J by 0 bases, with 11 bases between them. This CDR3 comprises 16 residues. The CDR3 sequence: CASSITGGSTNEKLFF. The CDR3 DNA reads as TGTGCCAGTAGTATCACGGGGGGCTCAACTAATGAAAAACTGTTTTTT.

The CDR3 protein is CASSGQGVIEQFF. The CDR3 region has the DNA TGTGCCAGCAGCGGACAGGGCGTCATAGAGCAGTTCTTC. The chain links TRBV12-3 or TRBV12-4 to TRBJ2-1; 8 bases are a match to TRBD1. The CDR3 is made up of 13 amino acids. V lost 6 bases to trimming and J lost 10 bases; unmatched junction nucleotides: 8.

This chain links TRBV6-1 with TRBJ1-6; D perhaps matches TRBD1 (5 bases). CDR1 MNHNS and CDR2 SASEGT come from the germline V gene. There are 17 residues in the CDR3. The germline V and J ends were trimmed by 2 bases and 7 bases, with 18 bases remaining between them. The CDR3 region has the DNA TGTGCCAGCAGTGAACTCAGGGAATGGACCGGAAATTCACCCCTCCACTTT. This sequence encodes CASSELREWTGNSPLHF.

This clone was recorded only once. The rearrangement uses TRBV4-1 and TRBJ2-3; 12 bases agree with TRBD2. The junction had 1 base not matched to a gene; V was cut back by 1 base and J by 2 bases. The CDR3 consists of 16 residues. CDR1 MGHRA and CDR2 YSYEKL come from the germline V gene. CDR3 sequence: CASSQGLAGVTDTQYF. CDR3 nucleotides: TGCGCCAGCAGCCAAGGACTAGCGGGGGTCACAGATACGCAGTATTTT.

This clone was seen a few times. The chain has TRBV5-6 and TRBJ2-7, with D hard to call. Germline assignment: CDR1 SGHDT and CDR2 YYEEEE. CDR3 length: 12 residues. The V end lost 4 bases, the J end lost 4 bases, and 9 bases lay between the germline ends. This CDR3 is CASSLNLYEQYF. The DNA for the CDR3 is TGTGCCAGCAGCCTGAACTTATACGAGCAGTACTTC.

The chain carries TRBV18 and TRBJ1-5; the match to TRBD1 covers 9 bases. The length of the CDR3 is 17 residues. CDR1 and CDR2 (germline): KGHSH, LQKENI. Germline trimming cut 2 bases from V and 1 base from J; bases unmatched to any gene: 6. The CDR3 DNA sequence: TGTGCCAGCTCACCAACAGGGGGCAGTATGAGCAATCAGCCCCAGCATTTT. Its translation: CASSPTGGSMSNQPQHF.

CDR3 sequence: CATSGVTSGVRSGANVLTF. CDR3 bases: TGTGCCACCAGTGGTGTGACTAGCGGGGTACGCTCTGGGGCCAACGTCCTGACTTTC. The chain couples TRBV24-1 to TRBJ2-6, with 11 bases identical to TRBD2. V shed 5 bases and J 0 bases; nucleotides not matched to a gene: 8. This CDR3 contains 19 residues. In germline, CDR1 is KGHDR, CDR2 SFDVKD.

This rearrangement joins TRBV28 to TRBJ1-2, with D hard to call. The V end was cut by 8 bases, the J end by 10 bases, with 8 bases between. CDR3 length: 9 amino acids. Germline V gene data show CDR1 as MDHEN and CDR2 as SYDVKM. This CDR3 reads CASGPNYTF. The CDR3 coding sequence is TGTGCCAGCGGGCCGAACTACACCTTC.

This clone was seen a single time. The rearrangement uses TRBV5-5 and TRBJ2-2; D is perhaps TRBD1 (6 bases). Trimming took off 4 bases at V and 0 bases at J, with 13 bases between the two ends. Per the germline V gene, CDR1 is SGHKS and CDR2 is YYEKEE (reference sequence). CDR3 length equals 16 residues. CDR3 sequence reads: CASSLKTGSNTGELFF. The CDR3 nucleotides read TGTGCCAGCAGCCTAAAGACAGGATCGAACACCGGGGAGCTGTTTTTT.

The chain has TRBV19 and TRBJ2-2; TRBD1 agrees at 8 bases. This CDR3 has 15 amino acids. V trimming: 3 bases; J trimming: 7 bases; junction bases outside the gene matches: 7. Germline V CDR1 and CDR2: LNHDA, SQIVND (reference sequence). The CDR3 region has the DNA TGTGCCAGTAGTATCCGGCAGGGGGCGAACGGGGAGCTGTTTTTT. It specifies CASSIRQGANGELFF.

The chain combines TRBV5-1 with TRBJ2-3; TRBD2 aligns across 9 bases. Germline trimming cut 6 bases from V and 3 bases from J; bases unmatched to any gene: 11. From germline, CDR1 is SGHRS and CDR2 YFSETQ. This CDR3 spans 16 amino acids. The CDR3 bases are TGCGCCAGCACACCCCTCCTTGCGGGAGGGACAGATACGCAGTATTTT. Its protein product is CASTPLLAGGTDTQYF.

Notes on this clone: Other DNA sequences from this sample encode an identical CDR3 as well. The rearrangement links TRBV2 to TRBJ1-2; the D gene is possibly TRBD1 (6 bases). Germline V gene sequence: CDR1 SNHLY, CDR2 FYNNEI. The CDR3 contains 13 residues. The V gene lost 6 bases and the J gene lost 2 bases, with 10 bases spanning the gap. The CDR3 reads CASRPGQNYGYTF. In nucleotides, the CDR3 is TGTGCCAGCAGACCGGGACAAAACTATGGCTACACCTTC. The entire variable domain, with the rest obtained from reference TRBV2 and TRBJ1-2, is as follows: EPEVTQTPSHQVTQMGQEVILRCVPISNHLYFYWYRQILGQKVEFLVSFYNNEISEKSEIFDDQFSVERPDGSNFTLKIRSTKLEDSAMYFCASRPGQNYGYTFGSGTRLTVV.

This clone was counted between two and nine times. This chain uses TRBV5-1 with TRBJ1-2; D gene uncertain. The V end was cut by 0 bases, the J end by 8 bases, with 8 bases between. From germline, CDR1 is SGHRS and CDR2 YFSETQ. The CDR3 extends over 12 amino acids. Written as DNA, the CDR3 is TGCGCCAGCAGCTTGGATCTAGAGGGCTACACCTTC. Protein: CASSLDLEGYTF.